This entry features one T cell receptor (beta chain) sequence. The antigen remains undetermined. The sample is drawn from a study of T cell repertoires in cytomegalovirus infection. Study-level information: The public TCR beta signatures pointed to both CMV infection and matching HLA type.

Germline assignment: CDR1 MNHEY and CDR2 SVGAGI. The CDR3 has 15 residues. The J segment lost 3 bases and the V segment lost 7 bases, leaving 6 bases of the junction unmatched. Study observations and caveats: Clonotype analysis showed dominance of the ex vivo response by HLA-C-restricted CMV-specific TCR beta clonotypes. Totalled public TCR beta family frequency picked out people who carried CMV plus the relevant HLA.

TCRdb passed the reads through MiXCR, listing each CDR3 protein once. There are about 130,000 distinct CDR3 sequences in the sample; 20% to 30% occur only once, and 30% to 40% lies in the top ten. The sample consisted of PBMCs, sequenced either directly or after in vitro stimulation (not recorded which). The TCR comes from a human donor in good health (CMV status not recorded). Some clones in this sample may be carry-over from other donors' samples. The chain employs TRBV6-5 and TRBJ2-1; 10 bases are shared with TRBD2. This CDR3 is CASTRAGGFYNEQFF. The DNA of the CDR3 is TGTGCCAGCACCAGAGCGGGAGGGTTCTACAATGAGCAGTTCTTC.